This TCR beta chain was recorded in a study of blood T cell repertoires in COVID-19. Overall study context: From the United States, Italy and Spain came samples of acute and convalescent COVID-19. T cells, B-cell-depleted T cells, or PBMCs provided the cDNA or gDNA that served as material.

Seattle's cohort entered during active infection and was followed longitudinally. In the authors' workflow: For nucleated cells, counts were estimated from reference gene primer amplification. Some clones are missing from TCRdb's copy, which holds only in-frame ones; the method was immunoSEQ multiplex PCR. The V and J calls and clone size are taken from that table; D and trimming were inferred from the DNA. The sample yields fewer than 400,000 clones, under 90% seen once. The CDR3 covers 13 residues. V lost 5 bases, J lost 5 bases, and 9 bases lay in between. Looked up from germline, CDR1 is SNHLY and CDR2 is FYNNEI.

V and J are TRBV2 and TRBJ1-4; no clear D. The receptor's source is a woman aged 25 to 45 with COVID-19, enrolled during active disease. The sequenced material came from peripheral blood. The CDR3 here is CASSLRRNEKLFF. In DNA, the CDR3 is TGTGCCAGCAGTCTGAGGAGAAATGAAAAACTGTTTTTT.